This TCR beta chain stems from a study of radiotherapy plus CTLA-4 blockade in lung cancer. Germline CDR1 and CDR2: SGHAT and FQNNGV. This CDR3 contains 14 residues. Trimming took off 6 bases at V and 7 bases at J, with 18 bases between the two ends. Clones were read by immunoSEQ multiplex PCR, and TCRdb kept only the in-frame ones, dropping some. The sample lists roughly 88,000 clones; approximately 83% were seen once. This rearrangement joins TRBV11-2 to TRBJ2-5; TRBD2 is a possible D gene (6 bases). Sample: peripheral blood, taken from a patient treated with radiotherapy plus ipilimumab. This receptor was obtained from a human donor with non-small cell lung cancer who had stable disease on radiotherapy plus ipilimumab. DNA of the CDR3: TGTGCCAGCAGTCGAGACCCTAGCGAAGGGACCCAGTACTTC. It codes for CASSRDPSEGTQYF.